This is a list of T cell receptor beta chains from one sample in a study of T cell repertoires in cytomegalovirus infection. TCRdb recomputed calls from the reads with MiXCR, one row per CDR3 protein. The repertoire holds 750,000 to 950,000 distinct CDR3 sequences, with about 27% as singletons. No antigen has been identified for these receptors. Sequencing used cultured CD8+ T cells from PBMCs, obtained from culture after CMV antigen stimulation. All receptors come from a human donor in good health (CMV status not recorded). Some clones in this sample may be carry-over from other donors' samples. Both conserved end residues are part of each CDR3. A D gene is named only where the DNA matches it firmly. Clone sizes are given selectively: once, few, many, or a class where the clone is expanded.

v_gene,j_gene,abundance,d_gene,CDR3nt,CDR3aa
TRBV27,TRBJ1-4,-,TRBD1,TGTGCCAGCAGTCCTCGACAGGGTGGGGAGGAAAAACTGTTTTTT,CASSPRQGGEEKLFF
TRBV6-1,TRBJ2-3,few,-,TGTGCCAGCAGCATCTACAGGCTGAGCACAGATACGCAGTATTTT,CASSIYRLSTDTQYF
TRBV12-3/TRBV12-4,TRBJ2-7,many,-,TGTGCCAGCAGTTTGGGGCTGATCGAGCAGTACTTC,CASSLGLIEQYF
TRBV27,TRBJ2-1,-,-,TGTGCCAGCAGAAACTCTGGGGGCTCCTACAATGAGCAGTTCTTC,CASRNSGGSYNEQFF
TRBV7-9,TRBJ1-4,few,-,TGTGCCAGCAGCCTCGACCAGGGGCAGGGAACGATAAATGAAAAACTGTTTTTT,CASSLDQGQGTINEKLFF
TRBV7-9,TRBJ1-1,-,-,TGTGCCAGCACCGAAGGGGATGACACTGAAGCTTTCTTT,CASTEGDDTEAFF
TRBV28,TRBJ1-1,-,TRBD1,TGTGCCAGCAGCCAACAGGGGGGACTGATGAACACTGAAGCTTTCTTT,CASSQQGGLMNTEAFF
TRBV27,TRBJ2-5,-,TRBD1,TGTGCCACCAGACAGGGGGCCGGAGAGACCCAGTACTTC,CATRQGAGETQYF
TRBV29-1,TRBJ1-1,few,-,TGCAGCGTCGCCCCCGGGGTGAACACTGAAGCTTTCTTT,CSVAPGVNTEAFF
TRBV20-1,TRBJ1-5,-,-,TGCAGTGCTAGAGACTCGGAGGGTTGGATTCAGCCCCAGCATTTT,CSARDSEGWIQPQHF
TRBV5-8,TRBJ1-1,-,-,TGTGCCAGCAGCTTTTCGACCGCGGGGAACACTGAAGCTTTCTTT,CASSFSTAGNTEAFF
TRBV12-3/TRBV12-4,TRBJ1-4,many,TRBD1,TGTGCCAGCAGTGCCCTGACCGGGACAGTTAATGAAAAACTGTTTTTT,CASSALTGTVNEKLFF
TRBV5-6,TRBJ1-1,few,-,TGTGCCTCCATATACCGGACAACTATGAACACTGAAGCTTTCTTT,CASIYRTTMNTEAFF
TRBV15,TRBJ1-4,few,TRBD1,TGTGCCACCAGCAGAGTACTAGGGACAGGGAATGAAAAACTGTTTTTT,CATSRVLGTGNEKLFF
TRBV7-9,TRBJ2-1,-,TRBD2,TGTGCCAGCACCCTGGGGGGGAGCAATGAGCAGTTCTTC,CASTLGGSNEQFF
TRBV6-5,TRBJ1-3,once,-,TGTGCCAACAGTTACTCGATTGAATTCTGGGACACTGGAAACACCATATATTTT,CANSYSIEFWDTGNTIYF
TRBV7-9,TRBJ2-3,many,TRBD2,TGTGCCAGCAGCCCTCGGACTAGCGGGGACACAGATACGCAGTATTTT,CASSPRTSGDTDTQYF
TRBV9,TRBJ2-1,-,TRBD2,TGTGCCAGCAGCGGAATGCGGGGGGCGAATGGAAATGAGCAGTTCTTC,CASSGMRGANGNEQFF
TRBV28,TRBJ2-2,few,TRBD1,TGTGCCAGCAGTGTCCGGGACAGGGGTGGGAACACCGGGGAGCTGTTTTTT,CASSVRDRGGNTGELFF
TRBV4-2,TRBJ1-4,-,-,TGTGCCAGCAGCCTCCAGAAGGGAAAACTGTTTTTT,CASSLQKGKLFF
TRBV6-6,TRBJ1-3,few,-,TGTGCCAGCAGTCTAATCCAGACAGTATCTGGAAACACCATATATTTT,CASSLIQTVSGNTIYF
TRBV7-2,TRBJ2-3,-,TRBD2,TGTGCCAGCAGCTTCATTGCGGGGGGTAGCACAGATACGCAGTATTTT,CASSFIAGGSTDTQYF
TRBV15,TRBJ1-1,few,-,TGTGCCACCAGCAGAGATTGGGGTAAACCGAACACTGAAGCTTTCTTT,CATSRDWGKPNTEAFF